The 14 T cell receptor beta chains below come from one sample, sequenced in a study of cytomegalovirus exposure and HLA in healthy donors. Amplification used 60 Vbeta primers and 13 Jbeta primers. Only in-frame clones appear in the TCRdb table, and some are missing; sequencing was by immunoSEQ multiplex PCR. This sample carries about 180,000 clones, about 79% of them seen once, and the ten largest clones take about 1.6%. Sequenced: PBMCs. These receptors originate from a man aged 18 to 35 in good health and CMV-seronegative.

The CDR3 reads CASSQGTGPWEQYF. CDR3 sequence (DNA): TGTGCCAGCAGCCAAGGAACGGGTCCGTGGGAGCAGTACTTC. The gene calls are TRBV14 and TRBJ2-7, with D hard to call. CDR1 SGHDN and CDR2 FVKESK come from the germline V gene. V was cut by 1 base and J by 7 bases, with 14 bases left in between. This CDR3 is 14 amino acids long.

The V and J genes are TRBV6-1 and TRBJ1-1; possible D gene TRBD1, 6 bases. CDR3 size: 14 residues. In germline, CDR1 is MNHNS, CDR2 SASEGT. Trimming left V 8 bases short and J 4 bases short, with 17 bases between. The CDR3 spells CASEDQGLVTEAFF. CDR3 nucleotides: TGTGCCAGCGAGGACCAGGGGTTGGTCACTGAAGCTTTCTTT.

The chain is built from TRBV30 and TRBJ2-5; weak D call: TRBD2 (5 bases). V shed 2 bases and J shed 0 bases, with 13 bases lying between them. Germline loops: CDR1 GTSNPN, CDR2 SVGIG (reference sequence). The CDR3 consists of 15 residues. Here the CDR3 reads CAWSTPRGYQETQYF. In DNA form, the CDR3 reads TGTGCCTGGAGTACCCCGAGAGGGTACCAAGAGACCCAGTACTTC.

This rearrangement joins TRBV2 to TRBJ2-2, with 16 nucleotides matching TRBD2. The germline gives CDR1 SNHLY, CDR2 FYNNEI. The CDR3 contains 17 residues. After removal of 3 bases from V and 7 bases from J, the junction contained 5 bases not matched to a gene. The chain's CDR3 is CASSEGLAGGPVGELFF. In DNA, the CDR3 is TGTGCCAGCAGTGAGGGACTAGCGGGGGGGCCTGTCGGGGAGCTGTTTTTT.

This chain uses TRBV7-3 with TRBJ2-2; TRBD1 agrees at 8 bases. This CDR3 contains 16 residues. Trimming at V came to 5 bases and at J to 2 bases, leaving 7 bases not matched to a gene. CDR1 and CDR2 from the germline V gene are SGHTA and FQGTGA. The CDR3 here is CASSAPGQVNTGELFF. CDR3 in DNA: TGTGCCAGCAGCGCACCGGGACAGGTCAACACCGGGGAGCTGTTTTTT. The variable domain in full, with the rest retrieved from reference TRBV7-3 and TRBJ2-2, is GAGVSQTPSNKVTEKGKYVELRCDPISGHTALYWYRQSLGQGPEFLIYFQGTGAADDSGLPNDRFFAVRPEGSVSTLKIQRTERGDSAVYLCASSAPGQVNTGELFFGEGSRLTVL.

This sequence joins TRBV10-3 and TRBJ2-2, with 8 bases fitting TRBD2. This CDR3 region has 15 residues. Germline V gene sequence: CDR1 ENHRY, CDR2 SYGVKD. The V gene end was trimmed by 4 bases and the J gene end by 6 bases; junction bases not matched to a gene: 7. The CDR3 DNA is TGTGCCATCAGTGGGTCAGTGCGGGAGGCCGGGGAGCTGTTTTTT. Encoded protein: CAISGSVREAGELFF.

This clone was counted a few times. The chain uses TRBV28 and TRBJ2-3; perhaps TRBD2 as D (7 bases). There are 16 residues in the CDR3. Germline V gene data show CDR1 as MDHEN and CDR2 as SYDVKM. Trimming shortened V by 6 bases and J by 8 bases, and 24 bases separated the two germline ends. CDR3 loop: CASSQRRGPQLGTQYF. CDR3 bases: TGTGCCAGCAGCCAGCGGCGGGGGCCACAGCTAGGTACGCAGTATTTT.

The J gene is TRBJ2-2, the V gene TRBV19; TRBD2 agrees at 14 bases. Germline V gene sequence: CDR1 LNHDA, CDR2 SQIVND (reference sequence). V was clipped by 4 bases and J by 4 bases; unmatched bases: 8. The CDR3 contains 18 residues. CDR3 bases: TGTGCCAGTAGTACCGGGACTAGCGGGAGTTGGGTCACCGGGGAGCTGTTTTTT. It encodes CASSTGTSGSWVTGELFF.

The J gene is TRBJ1-6, the V gene TRBV5-6, with 8 bases lining up with TRBD1. The CDR3 runs 15 residues. The J segment lost 10 bases and the V segment lost 0 bases, leaving 6 bases of the junction unmatched. Germline CDR1 is SGHDT and CDR2 is YYEEEE. CDR3 DNA sequence: TGTGCCAGCAGCTTGGTGGACAGGGATGAGTCACCCCTCCACTTT. Translation: CASSLVDRDESPLHF.

This chain connects TRBV7-9 to TRBJ1-4, with D perhaps matching TRBD1 (5 bases). This CDR3 is built from 14 residues. The germline gives CDR1 SEHNR, CDR2 FQNEAQ (reference sequence). Trimming took 4 bases from V and 6 from J, leaving 12 bases between them. CDR3 coding DNA: TGTGCCAGCAGCTCGGACACGGCTGATGAAAAACTGTTTTTT. Translating it yields CASSSDTADEKLFF.

The genes are TRBV9 and TRBJ2-1; 15 positions match TRBD2. Germline CDR1 reads SGDLS; CDR2 reads YYNGEE. This CDR3 spans 18 amino acids. V shed 3 bases, J shed 7 bases, and the junction held 11 bases outside the gene matches. CDR3 DNA sequence: TGTGCCAGCAGCGCCCAGGCCGGACTAGCGGGGGGGGGTAATGAGCAGTTCTTC. Translation gives CASSAQAGLAGGGNEQFF.

J is TRBJ1-5 and V is TRBV12-1; the DNA was not compared with TRBD1, the D call given in the table. TRBV12-1 is a recognized pseudogene. The CDR3 length is 14 residues. This chain's CDR3 is CASSRRDRVQPQHF. The CDR3, as DNA: TGTGCCAGCAGCCGCCGGGACAGGGTCCAGCCCCAGCATTTT.

This clone occurred a few times. V gene TRBV4-1 combines with J gene TRBJ2-5; 11 nucleotides line up with TRBD2. CDR3 length: 18 amino acids. V gave up 4 bases and J gave up 2 bases; unmatched junction bases: 12. Germline V gene data show CDR1 as MGHRA and CDR2 as YSYEKL. CDR3 protein: CASSPGGSGGGWQETQYF. The CDR3 nucleotides read TGCGCCAGCAGCCCCGGGGGTAGCGGGGGGGGGTGGCAAGAGACCCAGTACTTC.

This chain uses TRBV28 with TRBJ2-1, with D possibly being TRBD1 (6 bases). CDR1 is MDHEN, CDR2 SYDVKM, per germline. V shed 2 bases and J shed 8 bases, with 13 bases lying between them. This CDR3 spans 14 amino acids. In nucleotides, the CDR3 is TGTGCCAGCAGTTTAGTTTTTGGGGGCGATGAGCAGTTCTTC. It encodes CASSLVFGGDEQFF.